This section outlines one TCR beta chain sequence together with its context. Its antigen is undetermined. This specimen comes from a study of siplizumab effects on memory and regulatory T cells. The CDR3 is made up of 15 amino acids. Deletions cut 0 bases from V and 4 bases from J, with 10 bases between. Germline loops: CDR1 SGDLS, CDR2 YYNGEE. Broader study findings: Proliferating Tregs taken from siplizumab cultures were not shown to have a confirmed suppressive function. Naive T cells appeared more varied than memory cells and looked like key alloresponse contributors. Siplizumab, the agent tested, significantly reduced alloreactive sequences traceable to unstimulated CD4+ memory cells.

This table comes from immunoSEQ multiplex PCR, and its TCRdb copy is limited to in-frame clones, with some not included. This table has about 120,000 clones, roughly 92% appearing once. The source is a human donor in good health. Sequenced input: CD4+ T cells sorted from blood. The chain carries TRBV9 and TRBJ2-2, with TRBD1 as a possible D gene (5 bases). CDR3 in amino acids: CASSVAGYSTGELFF. The DNA for the CDR3 is TGTGCCAGCAGCGTAGCAGGGTATAGCACCGGGGAGCTGTTTTTT.